This T cell receptor beta chain originates from a study of cytomegalovirus exposure and HLA in healthy donors (dated by TCRdb to the late 2010s). With regard to the full study: An earlier analysis of fewer than 750 of the donors reported 276 Gb of sequence data and around 100 million unique TCR beta sequences obtained from 180 million or so T cells. An early release covering roughly 640 HLA-typed donors comprised approximately 290 gigabases of sequencing data and approximately 80 million unique TCR sequences. The genetic ancestry cluster associated with self-reported Caucasian donors included 81% of the roughly 400 genotyped donors. The aim of the study was to test whether cataloging public T cell receptors could identify signatures of past pathogen exposure. The T cell repertoires of 666 subjects were profiled by immunosequencing and related to cytomegalovirus serostatus. A separate validation cohort of more than 100 different subjects was used in addition to the roughly 700-subject first cohort. The study combined high-throughput TCR immunosequencing, statistical association of individual TCRs with disease status, and machine learning to predict cytomegalovirus infection status. In a later analysis, previously published TCR beta repertoires from 550 to 750 donors were re-analyzed and high-resolution HLA genotyping was added so that TCR occurrence patterns could be studied. The later analysis used no new phenotypic data to find candidate immune exposures, relying instead on TCR beta sequences and their occurrence across donors. In an earlier analysis of roughly 540 of the donors, high-throughput TCR beta sequencing was used to judge whether each TCR beta V gene segment behaved as functional or pseudogenic. Donor age, sex, ethnicity and CMV serostatus were compiled together with the repertoire data. A later genetic analysis used genome-wide SNP genotypes for 398 of the 666 donors, treating that subset as a discovery cohort. Every discovery cohort repertoire had been produced on one sequencing platform. Both class I and class II loci were covered by HLA typing, at four-digit resolution. The number of typed donors differed by locus: 629-630 for A, B, C, DRB1 and DQB1; 500 to 550 for DQA1; over 600 for DPA1; and 400 to 480 for DPB1. Because of strong linkage in the cohort, five DR-DQ haplotypes were treated as single units for association and clustering. Among several hundred genotyped donors of the cohort, an average of roughly 230,000 unique TCR beta nucleotide sequences was sequenced per donor, of which roughly 17% were non-productive. The paper's findings and limits, for the study overall: Around 16 rarely observed V segments, including chromosome 9 orphons, were excluded from the earlier analysis of several hundred of the donors because counts were too low. In vitro tests confirmed that three of the cytomegalovirus-associated TCR beta chains recognize cytomegalovirus antigens. CMV serostatus was the only immune exposure information available for the cohort. Broadly in line with IMGT annotations, most TCR beta V segments showed up in productive rearrangements about 90% or about 30% of the time in an earlier analysis of around 550 of the donors. In this cohort, only TCR beta chains were sequenced, and detectable features were limited by the absence of alpha or paired-chain data. A later analysis reported that several top co-occurrence clusters appeared linked to parvovirus B19, influenza, CMV and Epstein-Barr virus. A later analysis found that HLA-associated TCR beta chains were more clonally expanded and had lower generation probabilities than equally common non-associated chains. Most TCR sequences were observed very rarely across donors, whereas some public TCRs were present in many individuals. V-gene and J-gene trimming of TCR beta chains was associated with a missense DCLRE1C variant in a later genetic analysis, and the association was replicated in an independent cohort. Correlated functional status among segregating V segments might be attributable to linkage disequilibrium, but an unknown experimental factor could not be ruled out. The 87-base-pair reads could not distinguish some IMGT-functional V segments, including TRBV6-2 and TRBV6-3, so those segments were excluded. The classifier was reported to diagnose cytomegalovirus status with high specificity and sensitivity in both the original and validation cohorts. In a later analysis, TCR association rates were found to vary across HLA loci, with the most associated TCRs seen for DRB1 alleles and the fewest for HLA-C alleles. According to a later analysis, most CMV-associated TCR beta chains appeared to be HLA-restricted, and the HLA associations seemed to be driven largely by CMV exposure. In a later genetic analysis, fewer N-insertions in productive TCRs were reported among donors in an Asian-associated ancestry cluster than the roughly 640-donor mean. The study gave a list of 150 to 200 TCR beta chains associated with cytomegalovirus. At a false discovery rate of 0.05, a later analysis linked 16,951 TCR beta sequences to specific HLA alleles. When HLA alleles, especially DR and DQ, strongly co-occurred, TCR associations were difficult to assign to individual alleles. The sequencing pipeline was judged likely to have produced a cluster of highly shared sequence variants as a technical artifact. Because HLA typing was missing for some donors at each locus, association tests included only the typed subset. Roughly uniform sequencing depth across donors was assumed in presence/absence analyses, although this assumption may not hold. A further reported finding was that TCR beta sequences accurately predicted the HLA-A and HLA-B alleles for most subjects in the first cohort. The authors suggested that the approach could potentially be generalized to other disease states and immunological phenotypes.

The cohort consisted of some 670 healthy bone marrow donors. At the time of sampling, all cohort members were nominally healthy, though unrecorded immune exposures were likely present. Of the approximately 610 cohort members, about 280 had positive CMV serostatus and 350 to 450 had negative CMV serostatus, and CMV serostatus was not recorded for the donor. A peripheral blood sample was collected from each donor, and TCR beta sequencing was performed on peripheral blood mononuclear cells. Genomic DNA was extracted from the blood cell samples with the Qiagen DNeasy Blood Extraction Kit. The method behind the library was the immunoSEQ multiplex PCR assay. For the multiplex PCR, a mixture combining 60 forward primers for TCR Vbeta segments and 13 reverse primers for TCR Jbeta segments was used. The CDR3 region of rearranged TCR beta genes was amplified from genomic DNA by a multiplex PCR assay. On the Illumina HiSeq System, the amplified TCR beta libraries were sequenced as 87-base-pair reads. The original pipeline was this. In a later analysis, approximately 74 million unique TCR beta chains were counted across the 690 or so repertoires, and roughly 9.9 million of these chains were shared by at least two donors. A nearest-neighbor algorithm error-corrected the raw reads and collapsed the reads into unique sequences, merging closely related sequences to remove PCR and sequencing errors. CDR3 sequences were aligned to IMGT reference sequences to assign V, D and J gene segments. For a sequence to be retained, at least a six-nucleotide match to both a V gene segment and a J gene segment was required. A rearrangement counted as productive if the CDR3 had no stop codons and remained in frame with V and J, and every other rearrangement counted as non-productive. Following IMGT convention, CDR3 was defined as the stretch from the second conserved V-encoded cysteine to the conserved J-encoded phenylalanine. Sequences without an unambiguous match to a single V gene segment were excluded from the earlier analysis of several hundred of the donors. An earlier analysis of over 450 of the donors classified V segments as functional when productive rearrangements were above 56.7% and as segregating when the standard deviation between donors was above 5%. A statistical classification framework was built to diagnose cytomegalovirus status from the catalog of TCR beta chain sequences. In a later analysis, TCR nucleotide sequences were compared against IMGT/GENE-DB human TR gene sequences so that V and J genes could be assigned. The TCRdist pipeline was used in a later analysis to assign CDR3 sequences and most-parsimonious VDJ recombination scenarios. In a later analysis, each TCR beta chain was defined by its CDR3 amino acid sequence together with its V-gene family, and reads without a unique V-gene family were excluded. As a way to deal with suspected cross-contamination and a sequencing artifact, a later analysis dropped 592 nucleotide sequences that were highly shared and had low generation probability. A later analysis calculated a clonal expansion index for each public chain from normalized within-repertoire ranks of inferred template counts. A later analysis computed generation probabilities with a VDJ recombination model fitted to out-of-frame rearrangements, and checked the results against IGoR. In a later analysis, hypergeometric tests were used to score TCR-TCR, TCR-HLA and TCR-CMV co-occurrence, with a repertoire-size bias correction applied to TCR pairs. A later analysis estimated false discovery rates by permuting HLA or CMV assignments 20 times. In a later analysis, co-occurring TCRs were grouped using DBSCAN, with TCRdist sequence similarity added in when clustering inside HLA-allele-positive subsets. Repertoires with fewer than 30,000 or more than 120,000 public chains, plus five repertoires with anomalous nucleotide sharing, were excluded from co-occurrence clustering. TCRdb took over this immuneACCESS table, retaining in-frame rearrangements with V and J assigned. Such tables are incomplete; in checked studies, under half of the missing clones stem from an unresolved V gene, and the remainder is unexplained. The DNA gave D and trimming, while V, J and clone size come from that table. In this sample the table shows approximately 140,000 clones, about 76% of which occur a single time. The leading ten clones occupy roughly 3.4% of the sample.

On this clone itself: Its antigen specificity is not known. Base qualities are missing; no much larger clone stands one base away.

V lost 1 base and J lost 4 bases, and the count of bases not matched to a germline gene is 3. From a lookup of the germline V gene, CDR1 and CDR2 are MNHNS and SASEGT. The CDR3, cysteine through phenylalanine, is 15 amino acids long. Only the CDR3 DNA is retained, 45 bases long and in frame from the first base. Sequences were obtained from PBMCs. The sequence was collected from a human donor in good health. The sequence links TRBV6-1 to TRBJ2-2, and TRBD2 aligns with 7 junction nucleotides. The CDR3 reads CASSEDPGGTGELFF. The DNA sequence follows: TGTGCCAGCAGTGAAGATCCGGGGGGCACCGGGGAGCTGTTTTTT.